This passage covers 14 T cell receptor beta chains from one sample sequenced in a study of cytomegalovirus exposure and HLA in healthy donors. The primer mix had 60 Vbeta and 13 Jbeta primers. Clones were read by immunoSEQ multiplex PCR, and TCRdb kept only the in-frame ones, dropping some. The table shows approximately 91,000 clones, with roughly two thirds occurring only once. The material sequenced was PBMCs. The receptors derive from a human donor in good health.

This clone was counted between two and nine times. The J gene is TRBJ2-5, the V gene TRBV2; TRBD2 might be the D (6 bases). The CDR3 contains 14 residues. Trimming cost V 2 bases and J 4 bases, with 11 bases left between them. Germline loops: CDR1 SNHLY, CDR2 FYNNEI. The DNA for the CDR3 is TGTGCCAGCAGTGAACGGGGGACGGGAGAGACCCAGTACTTC. This sequence encodes CASSERGTGETQYF.

This chain joins TRBV4-2 and TRBJ2-7, with 9 bases aligning to TRBD1. CDR1 LGHNA and CDR2 YNFKEQ come from the germline V gene. The ends lost 8 bases at V and 4 bases at J; junction bases unmatched: 12. The CDR3 consists of 15 residues. The CDR3 region has the DNA TGTGCCAGCCAATCACAGGGGACAGGGATATACGAGCAGTACTTC. Protein: CASQSQGTGIYEQYF.

The chain couples TRBV7-8 to TRBJ1-6, with a possible D match to TRBD1 (6 bases). Germline V CDR1 and CDR2: SGHVS, FQNEAQ. The ends were cut back, 3 bases at V and 10 bases at J, with 13 bases in the middle. The CDR3 loop spans 14 amino acids. Written as DNA, the CDR3 is TGTGCCAGCAGCTTGCCAGGGGATGGGTCACCCCTCCACTTT. This translates into CASSLPGDGSPLHF. The full variable domain, with the rest looked up from reference TRBV7-8 and TRBJ1-6, is GAGVSQSPRYKVAKRGQDVALRCDPISGHVSLFWYQQALGQGPEFLTYFQNEAQLDKSGLPSDRFFAERPEGSVSTLKIQRTQQEDSAVYLCASSLPGDGSPLHFGNGTRLTVT.

As DNA, the CDR3 is TGTGCCAGCAGCCCCGTTAGGGGCAGTGATTATGGCTACACCTTC. Residues: CASSPVRGSDYGYTF. This chain uses TRBV5-4 with TRBJ1-2; the D gene is possibly TRBD1 (5 bases). The CDR3 spans 15 residues. V gave up 4 bases and J gave up 5 bases, with 18 bases separating them. Germline CDR1 and CDR2: SGHNT and YYREEE (reference sequence).

The genes are TRBV6-6 and TRBJ2-7; D is perhaps TRBD2 (6 bases). The length of the CDR3 is 13 residues. V gave up 5 bases and J gave up 0 bases, with 8 bases separating them. Germline V gene sequence: CDR1 MNHNY, CDR2 SVGAGI (reference sequence). CDR3 region: CASSSGFSYEQYF. DNA of the CDR3: TGTGCCAGCAGTAGCGGGTTCTCCTACGAGCAGTACTTC.

The CDR3 region is CASSVDSGGLNEKLFF. The CDR3 coding sequence is TGTGCCAGCAGCGTGGACAGCGGGGGGCTTAATGAAAAACTGTTTTTT. The J gene is TRBJ1-4, the V gene TRBV9; D is possibly TRBD1 (6 bases). The germline V gene encodes CDR1 SGDLS and CDR2 YYNGEE. The CDR3 loop spans 16 amino acids. Trimming took 2 bases from V and 4 from J, leaving 15 bases between them.

V is TRBV7-2 and J is TRBJ2-7; D unclear. This CDR3 is 13 amino acids long. CDR1 SGHTA and CDR2 FQGNSA come from the germline V gene. V was shortened by 0 bases and J by 1 base, with 4 bases between the two germline ends. In DNA form, the CDR3 reads TGTGCCAGCAGCTTAGCGCGGTCCTACGAGCAGTACTTC. The encoded protein is CASSLARSYEQYF. Looking up the rest from reference TRBV7-2 and TRBJ2-7 gives the full variable domain: GAGVSQSPSNKVTEKGKDVELRCDPISGHTALYWYRQSLGQGLEFLIYFQGNSAPDKSGLPSDRFSAERTGGSVSTLTIQRTQQEDSAVYLCASSLARSYEQYFGPGTRLTVT.

The genes are TRBV11-2 and TRBJ2-7, with 8 bases lining up with TRBD2. The CDR3 contains 17 residues. With V trimmed by 0 bases and J by 4 bases, 11 bases remained unmatched. CDR1 is SGHAT, CDR2 FQNNGV, per germline. DNA of the CDR3: TGTGCCAGCAGCTTAGATCGGGGCGGGGGGCCTCAATACGAGCAGTACTTC. Translation: CASSLDRGGGPQYEQYF. Full variable domain (missing parts from reference TRBV11-2 and TRBJ2-7): EAGVAQSPRYKIIEKRQSVAFWCNPISGHATLYWYQQILGQGPKLLIQFQNNGVVDDSQLPKDRFSAERLKGVDSTLKIQPAKLEDSAVYLCASSLDRGGGPQYEQYFGPGTRLTVT.

The V call is TRBV10-1, the J call TRBJ1-6; 7 bases agree with TRBD1. CDR1 is WNHNN, CDR2 SYGVQD, per germline (reference sequence). CDR3 length: 14 residues. V shed 2 bases, J shed 7 bases, and the junction held 2 bases outside the gene matches. The CDR3: CASSEDRVNSPLHF. CDR3 nucleotide sequence: TGCGCCAGCAGTGAGGACAGGGTCAATTCACCCCTCCACTTT.

The chain combines TRBV4-2 with TRBJ1-2; D not certain. The CDR3 contains 14 residues. Germline values: CDR1 LGHNA, CDR2 YNFKEQ. Trimming removed 0 bases at V and 5 bases at J, with 10 bases between. Here the CDR3 DNA reads TGTGCCAGCAGCCAAGAGTCTAGAGAATATGGCTACACCTTC. Protein sequence: CASSQESREYGYTF.

This clone was seen more than once but under ten times. CDR3 in amino acids: CATSREASLNTEAFF. CDR3 in DNA: TGTGCCACCAGCAGAGAGGCCAGTTTGAACACTGAAGCTTTCTTT. This chain uses TRBV15 with TRBJ1-1; D is uncertain. V lost 0 bases and J lost 0, with 8 bases in between. CDR1 is LNHNV and CDR2 is YYDKDF in the germline V gene (reference sequence). CDR3 length equals 15 residues. The full variable domain, completed using reference TRBV15 and TRBJ1-1, is DAMVIQNPRYQVTQFGKPVTLSCSQTLNHNVMYWYQQKSSQAPKLLFHYYDKDFNNEADTPDNFQSRRPNTSFCFLDIRSPGLGDTAMYLCATSREASLNTEAFFGQGTRLTVV.

The J gene is TRBJ1-2, the V gene TRBV5-1; 7 bases map to TRBD1. The germline CDR1 and CDR2 sequences are SGHRS and YFSETQ. The trim removed 0 bases at V and 4 bases at J, leaving 9 bases unmatched. This CDR3 has 16 amino acids. The CDR3 DNA reads as TGCGCCAGCAGCTTGGGATTCAAGGGGGCTCCCTATGGCTACACCTTC. Residues: CASSLGFKGAPYGYTF.

The chain uses TRBV6-1 and TRBJ1-1; maybe TRBD1 (6 bases). Trimming took off 11 bases at V and 5 bases at J, with 18 bases between the two ends. Germline V gene sequence: CDR1 MNHNS, CDR2 SASEGT. This CDR3 has 13 residues. CDR3 protein: CACHQGIRTEAFF. The CDR3, as DNA: TGTGCCTGCCACCAGGGGATTAGAACTGAAGCTTTCTTT.

Note on this clone: The conserved closing phenylalanine or tryptophan is absent in this CDR3, likely reflecting a read error. The chain employs TRBV18 and TRBJ1-6, with D unclear. This CDR3 region has 15 residues. V was clipped by 2 bases and J by 10 bases, with 15 bases between them. CDR1 KGHSH and CDR2 LQKENI come from the germline V gene. CDR3 in amino acids: CASSPAAALESPLHL. CDR3 nucleotides: TGTGCCAGCTCACCAGCGGCGGCCCTGGAGTCACCCCTCCACCTT.